What follows are 20 T cell receptor beta chains derived from one specimen sequenced in a study of blood T cell repertoires in COVID-19. The table came from immunoSEQ multiplex PCR; TCRdb's copy has only in-frame clones and leaves some out. The table includes fewer than 70,000 clones, over 60% detected once. Sequencing was performed on peripheral blood. The origin of the receptors is a man aged 30 to 45 with COVID-19, enrolled during active disease.

The CDR3 reads CASSTGNRGKNIQYF. The CDR3 nucleotides read TGCGCCAGCAGCACCGGGAACAGGGGCAAAAACATTCAGTACTTC. This chain links TRBV5-1 with TRBJ2-4; 7 nucleotides match TRBD1. With 4 bases clipped from V and 3 bases from J, the junction kept 7 bases outside the gene matches. Germline V gene lookup returns CDR1 SGHRS and CDR2 YFSETQ. This CDR3 region has 15 residues.

V usage is TRBV2 and J usage is TRBJ1-3; no clear D gene. CDR1 and CDR2 from the germline V gene are SNHLY and FYNNEI. V lost 4 bases, J lost 9 bases, and 16 bases lay in between. The CDR3 has 14 residues. CDR3 nucleotide sequence: TGTGCCAGCAGTGTTTCTTTCTATCCGGGCACCATATATTTT. It yields the protein CASSVSFYPGTIYF. Full variable domain (outside the CDR3, taken from reference TRBV2 and TRBJ1-3): EPEVTQTPSHQVTQMGQEVILRCVPISNHLYFYWYRQILGQKVEFLVSFYNNEISEKSEIFDDQFSVERPDGSNFTLKIRSTKLEDSAMYFCASSVSFYPGTIYFGEGSWLTVV.

This clone was seen just once. The genes are TRBV7-2 and TRBJ1-6; TRBD1 is a possible D gene (6 bases). Germline-derived CDR1 and CDR2 are SGHTA and FQGNSA. There are 15 residues in the CDR3. V was trimmed by 2 bases and J by 11 bases, leaving 16 bases between them. The CDR3 DNA sequence: TGTGCCAGCAGCTTAATGGGGGGGGCACTTGCACCCCTCCACTTT. It translates to CASSLMGGALAPLHF.

The J gene is TRBJ2-1, the V gene TRBV2, with 8 bases matching TRBD2. CDR1 and CDR2 from the germline V gene are SNHLY and FYNNEI. The CDR3 totals 17 residues. J gave up 2 bases and V 6 bases, and 12 bases lay outside the gene matches. The DNA of the CDR3 is TGTGCCAGCAGCCGGCGGGGGGACAAAAGTACCTACAATGAGCAGTTCTTC. It codes for CASSRRGDKSTYNEQFF.

The chain couples TRBV2 to TRBJ1-2; 8 nucleotides agree with TRBD1. The germline gives CDR1 SNHLY, CDR2 FYNNEI. The CDR3 loop spans 15 amino acids. The V and J ends lost 6 bases and 3 bases, in that order; junction bases with no gene match: 9. This chain's CDR3 is CASRTRQGIDYGYTF. In DNA form, the CDR3 reads TGTGCCAGCAGAACTAGACAGGGGATCGACTATGGCTACACCTTC. Variable domain in full (rest from reference TRBV2 and TRBJ1-2): EPEVTQTPSHQVTQMGQEVILRCVPISNHLYFYWYRQILGQKVEFLVSFYNNEISEKSEIFDDQFSVERPDGSNFTLKIRSTKLEDSAMYFCASRTRQGIDYGYTFGSGTRLTVV.

The J gene is TRBJ2-1, the V gene TRBV28; TRBD2 aligns across 7 bases. CDR1 and CDR2 from the germline V gene are MDHEN and SYDVKM. The length of the CDR3 is 16 residues. J was trimmed by 9 bases and V by 7 bases; bases with no gene match: 18. This chain's CDR3 is CASTFSVREIVGEQFF. In nucleotides, the CDR3 is TGTGCCAGCACTTTCTCTGTGCGGGAGATCGTAGGTGAGCAGTTCTTC. The full variable domain, in which reference TRBV28 and TRBJ2-1 provide the parts outside the CDR3, is DVKVTQSSRYLVKRTGEKVFLECVQDMDHENMFWYRQDPGLGLRLIYFSYDVKMKEKGDIPEGYSVSREKKERFSLILESASTNQTSMYLCASTFSVREIVGEQFFGPGTRLTVL.

In its sample, this clone was seen a few times. The gene calls are TRBV9 and TRBJ2-5, with TRBD2 matching over 8 bases. Germline CDR1 SGDLS, CDR2 YYNGEE. The CDR3 loop spans 15 amino acids. Unmatched junction bases numbered 6, after V lost 0 bases and J lost 5 bases. The CDR3 spells CASSVAGLVSETQYF. The DNA for the CDR3 is TGTGCCAGCAGCGTAGCGGGACTAGTTTCGGAGACCCAGTACTTC.

J is TRBJ2-2 and V is TRBV11-3, with TRBD1 matching 9 bases. With V trimmed by 4 bases and J by 6 bases, 12 bases remained unmatched. The germline V gene has CDR1 SGHNT and CDR2 YENEEA. The length of the CDR3 is 17 residues. CDR3 sequence (DNA): TGTGCCAGCAGCTCTACCAGGACAGGGGTTTACGCCGGGGAGCTGTTTTTT. It translates to CASSSTRTGVYAGELFF.

The chain is built from TRBV4-3 and TRBJ2-3, with D tentatively TRBD2 (6 bases). Between the trimmed V and J ends, which lost 5 bases and 0 bases, there was a span of 15 bases. Germline CDR1 reads LGHNA; CDR2 reads YSLEER. The CDR3 spans 16 residues. CDR3 loop: CASSKQISGSTDTQYF. DNA for the CDR3: TGCGCCAGCAGCAAGCAGATCAGCGGGAGCACAGATACGCAGTATTTT.

This chain links TRBV5-4 with TRBJ2-3, with TRBD2 matching 10 bases. The CDR3 covers 19 residues. J was trimmed by 0 bases and V by 2 bases; bases with no gene match: 12. CDR1 and CDR2 (germline): SGHNT, YYREEE (reference sequence). CDR3 bases: TGTGCCAGCAGCTTCCCGATGACTAGCGGGCCCACTAGCACAGATACGCAGTATTTT. Encoded protein: CASSFPMTSGPTSTDTQYF.

This chain joins TRBV11-2 and TRBJ1-1, with D unclear. CDR3 length: 11 amino acids. Per the germline V gene, CDR1 is SGHAT and CDR2 is FQNNGV. V was pared by 2 bases and J by 7 bases, with 5 bases between. CDR3 protein: CASSLQFEAFF. The CDR3 nucleotides read TGTGCCAGCAGCTTACAGTTTGAAGCTTTCTTT.

J is TRBJ2-7 and V is TRBV6-5; no definite D call. CDR3 length: 13 amino acids. The V gene's germline CDR1 is MNHEY and CDR2 SVGAGI. Deletions cut 5 bases from V and 6 bases from J, with 14 bases between. The CDR3: CASSLVPGAEQYF. The CDR3 DNA follows: TGTGCCAGCAGTCTAGTACCTGGTGCCGAGCAGTACTTC.

This CDR3 is CASSVQGSGTEAFF. The CDR3 coding sequence is TGTGCCAGTAGTGTACAGGGAAGCGGAACTGAAGCTTTCTTT. The gene calls are TRBV19 and TRBJ1-1; D may be TRBD1 (6 bases). CDR3 length equals 14 residues. Trimming removed 5 bases from V and 5 bases from J, with 15 bases in between. The germline CDR1 and CDR2 sequences are LNHDA and SQIVND (reference sequence).

The chain has TRBV28 and TRBJ1-2; TRBD1 matches 7 bases. Germline V CDR1 and CDR2: MDHEN, SYDVKM. Losses at the gene ends were 3 bases for V and 4 bases for J; bases not matched to a gene: 8. This CDR3 is built from 15 residues. The CDR3 DNA reads as TGTGCCAGCAGTTTCACGGGCAGGGGGAGCTATGGCTACACCTTC. Translation: CASSFTGRGSYGYTF.

This chain joins TRBV28 and TRBJ1-3; 7 positions agree with TRBD1. V trimming: 8 bases; J trimming: 9 bases; junction bases outside the gene matches: 13. Per germline, CDR1 MDHEN and CDR2 SYDVKM. The CDR3 consists of 14 residues. CDR3 loop: CASGPGQRLTTIYF. In nucleotides, the CDR3 is TGTGCCAGCGGCCCGGGACAGCGATTAACCACCATATATTTT.

V and J are TRBV9 and TRBJ2-6; maybe TRBD2 (5 bases). Trimming left V 0 bases short and J 2 bases short, with 6 bases between. This CDR3 is 15 amino acids long. Germline V CDR1 and CDR2: SGDLS, YYNGEE. CDR3 DNA sequence: TGTGCCAGCAGCGTAGCGGGGACTGGGGCCAACGTCCTGACTTTC. Translation gives CASSVAGTGANVLTF.

The rearrangement links TRBV20-1 to TRBJ2-5; 9 bases are shared with TRBD1. The CDR3 is 20 amino acids. After removal of 3 bases from V and 1 base from J, the junction contained 21 bases not matched to a gene. Germline V gene data show CDR1 as DFQATT and CDR2 as SNEGSKA (reference sequence). CDR3 DNA sequence: TGCAGTGCTAGTTCCCCCTTTACAGGGGGCGGAAAGCTAATCCAAGAGACCCAGTACTTC. The encoded protein is CSASSPFTGGGKLIQETQYF.

CDR3 DNA: TGTGCCAGCAGCCGGGACAGGACCTCCTACGAGCAGTACTTC. It is translated as CASSRDRTSYEQYF. This rearrangement joins TRBV5-4 to TRBJ2-7, with 8 positions matching TRBD1. V was pared by 4 bases and J by 0 bases, with 3 bases of the junction left unmatched. CDR3 size: 14 residues. Looked up from germline, CDR1 is SGHNT and CDR2 is YYREEE (reference sequence).

This clone has more than one count but fewer than ten. This chain uses TRBV4-1 with TRBJ2-7; 8 nucleotides align to TRBD2. CDR1 is MGHRA, CDR2 YSYEKL, per germline. The CDR3 contains 17 residues. After removal of 4 bases from V and 2 bases from J, the junction contained 13 bases not matched to a gene. DNA for the CDR3: TGCGCCAGCAGCCTCTCCTCCAGCGGGGGCACCCCCTACGAGCAGTACTTC. Protein sequence: CASSLSSSGGTPYEQYF.

The rearrangement joins TRBV5-6 to TRBJ1-5; 8 positions agree with TRBD1. Germline values: CDR1 SGHDT, CDR2 YYEEEE. Trimming removed 0 bases from V and 0 bases from J; junction bases left unmatched: 2. The CDR3 is made up of 16 amino acids. The CDR3 is CASSLGGQVSNQPQHF. As DNA, the CDR3 is TGTGCCAGCAGCTTGGGGGGACAGGTTAGCAATCAGCCCCAGCATTTT.